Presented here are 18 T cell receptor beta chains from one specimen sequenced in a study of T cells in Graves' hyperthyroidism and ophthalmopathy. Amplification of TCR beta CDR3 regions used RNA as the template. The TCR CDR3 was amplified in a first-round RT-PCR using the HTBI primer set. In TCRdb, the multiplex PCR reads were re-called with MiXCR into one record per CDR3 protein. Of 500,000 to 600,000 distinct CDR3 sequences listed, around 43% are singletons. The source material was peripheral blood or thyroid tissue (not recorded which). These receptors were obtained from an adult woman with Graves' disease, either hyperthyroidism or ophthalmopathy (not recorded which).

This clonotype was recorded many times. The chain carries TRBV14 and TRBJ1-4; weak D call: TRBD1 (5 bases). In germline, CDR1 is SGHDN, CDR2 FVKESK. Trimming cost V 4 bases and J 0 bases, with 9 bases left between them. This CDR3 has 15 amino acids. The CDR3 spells CASSPQVSTNEKLFF. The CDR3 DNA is TGTGCCAGCAGCCCACAGGTTTCAACTAATGAAAAACTGTTTTTT.

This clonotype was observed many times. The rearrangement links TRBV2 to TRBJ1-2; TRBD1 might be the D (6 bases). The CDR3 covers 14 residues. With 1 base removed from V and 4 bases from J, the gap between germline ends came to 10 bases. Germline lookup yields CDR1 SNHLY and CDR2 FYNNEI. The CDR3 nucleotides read TGTGCCAGCAGTGAAGAGGGGGAGAGCTATGGCTACACCTTC. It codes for CASSEEGESYGYTF.

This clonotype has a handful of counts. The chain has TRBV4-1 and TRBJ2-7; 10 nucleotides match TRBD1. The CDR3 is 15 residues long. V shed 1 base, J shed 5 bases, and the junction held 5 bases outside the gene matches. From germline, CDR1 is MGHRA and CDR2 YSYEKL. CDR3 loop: CASSQGQGALNEQYF. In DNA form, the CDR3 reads TGCGCCAGCAGCCAAGGACAGGGGGCTCTGAACGAGCAGTACTTC.

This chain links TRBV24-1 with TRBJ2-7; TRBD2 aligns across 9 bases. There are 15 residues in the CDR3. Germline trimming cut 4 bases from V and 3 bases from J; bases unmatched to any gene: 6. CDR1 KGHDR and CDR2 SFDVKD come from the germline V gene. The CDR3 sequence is CATSEGSGSRYEQYF. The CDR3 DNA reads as TGTGCCACCAGTGAGGGTAGCGGGAGTCGCTACGAGCAGTACTTC.

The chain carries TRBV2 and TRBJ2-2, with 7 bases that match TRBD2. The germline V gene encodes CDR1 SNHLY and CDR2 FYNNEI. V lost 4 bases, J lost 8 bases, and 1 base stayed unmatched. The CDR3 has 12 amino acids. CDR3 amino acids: CASSGAGGELFF. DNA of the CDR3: TGTGCCAGCAGTGGAGCGGGGGGGGAGCTGTTTTTT.

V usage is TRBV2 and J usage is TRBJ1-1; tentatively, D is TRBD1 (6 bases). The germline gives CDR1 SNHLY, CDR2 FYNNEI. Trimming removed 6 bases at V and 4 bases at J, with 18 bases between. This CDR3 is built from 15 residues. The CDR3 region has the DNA TGTGCCAGCAGGGAAATGATAGGGGACATCACTGAAGCTTTCTTT. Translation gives CASREMIGDITEAFF.

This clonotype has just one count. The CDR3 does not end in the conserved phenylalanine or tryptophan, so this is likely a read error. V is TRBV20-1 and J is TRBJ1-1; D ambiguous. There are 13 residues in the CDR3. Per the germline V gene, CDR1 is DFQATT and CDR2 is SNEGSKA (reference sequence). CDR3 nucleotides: TGCAGTGCCAGAGGGAGGGTATTGGCTGAAGCTTTCCTT. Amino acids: CSARGRVLAEAFL.

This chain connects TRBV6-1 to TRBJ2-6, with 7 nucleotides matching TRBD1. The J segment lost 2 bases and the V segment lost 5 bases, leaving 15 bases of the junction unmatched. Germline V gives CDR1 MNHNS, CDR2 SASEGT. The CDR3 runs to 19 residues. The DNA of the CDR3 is TGTGCCAGCAGTCCGACAGGGACCACTTCCTTCGCTGGGGCCAACGTCCTGACTTTC. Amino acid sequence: CASSPTGTTSFAGANVLTF.

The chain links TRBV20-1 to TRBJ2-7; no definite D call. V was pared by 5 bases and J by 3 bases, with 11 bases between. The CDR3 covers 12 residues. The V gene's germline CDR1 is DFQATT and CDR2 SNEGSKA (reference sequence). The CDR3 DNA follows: TGCAGTGCTGACAAGCCCGGCTACGAGCAGTACTTC. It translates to CSADKPGYEQYF.

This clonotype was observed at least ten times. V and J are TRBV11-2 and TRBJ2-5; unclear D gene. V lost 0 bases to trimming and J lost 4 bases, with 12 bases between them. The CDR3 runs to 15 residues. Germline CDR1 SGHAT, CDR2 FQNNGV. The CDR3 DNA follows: TGTGCCAGCAGCTTAGAAAGAAGCCCGGGAGAGACCCAGTACTTC. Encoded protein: CASSLERSPGETQYF.

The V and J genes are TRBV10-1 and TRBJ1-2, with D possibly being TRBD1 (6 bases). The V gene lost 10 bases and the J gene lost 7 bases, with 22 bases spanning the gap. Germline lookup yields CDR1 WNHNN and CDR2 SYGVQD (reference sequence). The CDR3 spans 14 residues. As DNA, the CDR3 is TGCGCCATTGTAAGGGACACTTATGCGGCTGGCTACACCTTC. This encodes CAIVRDTYAAGYTF.

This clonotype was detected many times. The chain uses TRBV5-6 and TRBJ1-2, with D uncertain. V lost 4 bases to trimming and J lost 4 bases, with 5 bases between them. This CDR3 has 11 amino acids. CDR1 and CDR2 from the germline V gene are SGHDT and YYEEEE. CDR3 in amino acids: CASSALYGYTF. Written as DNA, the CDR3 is TGTGCCAGCAGCGCGCTCTATGGCTACACCTTC. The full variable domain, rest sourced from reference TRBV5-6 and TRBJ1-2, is DAGVTQSPTHLIKTRGQQVTLRCSPKSGHDTVSWYQQALGQGPQFIFQYYEEEERQRGNFPDRFSGHQFPNYSSELNVNALLLGDSALYLCASSALYGYTFGSGTRLTVV.

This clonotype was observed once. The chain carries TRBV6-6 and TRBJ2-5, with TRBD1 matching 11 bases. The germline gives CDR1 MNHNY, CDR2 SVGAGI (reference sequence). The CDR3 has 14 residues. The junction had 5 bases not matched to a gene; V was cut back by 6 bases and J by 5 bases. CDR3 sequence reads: CASSTDRGLETQYF. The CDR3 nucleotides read TGTGCCAGCAGCACGGACAGGGGGCTTGAGACCCAGTACTTC.

The CDR3 sequence is CAIGTSGANVLTF. Written as DNA, the CDR3 is TGTGCCATTGGGACCTCTGGGGCCAACGTCCTGACTTTC. The chain employs TRBV24-1 and TRBJ2-6; the D call may be TRBD1 or TRBD2 (5 bases each). Germline assignment: CDR1 KGHDR and CDR2 SFDVKD. V was shortened by 11 bases and J by 0 bases, with 7 bases between the two germline ends. The length of the CDR3 is 13 residues.

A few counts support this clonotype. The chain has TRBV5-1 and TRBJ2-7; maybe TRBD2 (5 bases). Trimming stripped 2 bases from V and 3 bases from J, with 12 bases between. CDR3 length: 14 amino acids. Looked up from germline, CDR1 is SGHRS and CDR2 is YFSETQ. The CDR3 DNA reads TGCGCCAGCAGCTTCGATGGACTGAGCTACGAGCAGTACTTC. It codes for CASSFDGLSYEQYF.

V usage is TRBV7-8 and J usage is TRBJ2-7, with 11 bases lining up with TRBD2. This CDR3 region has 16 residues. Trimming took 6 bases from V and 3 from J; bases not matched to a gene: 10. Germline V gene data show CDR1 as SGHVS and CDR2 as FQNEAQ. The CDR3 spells CASRQTSGAGVYEQYF. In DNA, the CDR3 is TGTGCCAGCAGACAGACTAGCGGGGCAGGAGTCTACGAGCAGTACTTC.

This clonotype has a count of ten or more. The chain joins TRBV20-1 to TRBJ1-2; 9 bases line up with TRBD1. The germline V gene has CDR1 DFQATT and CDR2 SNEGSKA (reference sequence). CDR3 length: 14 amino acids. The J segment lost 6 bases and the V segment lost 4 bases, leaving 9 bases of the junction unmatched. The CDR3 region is CSAKQGARAHGYTF. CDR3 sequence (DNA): TGCAGTGCTAAACAGGGGGCGCGCGCCCATGGCTACACCTTC.

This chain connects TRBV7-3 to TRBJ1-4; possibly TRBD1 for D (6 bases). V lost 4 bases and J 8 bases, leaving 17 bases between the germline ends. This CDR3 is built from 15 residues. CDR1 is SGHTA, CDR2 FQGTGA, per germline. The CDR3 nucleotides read TGTGCCAGCAGCTCCCGGACGGGGGGCGAGGAAAAACTGTTTTTT. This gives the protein CASSSRTGGEEKLFF.